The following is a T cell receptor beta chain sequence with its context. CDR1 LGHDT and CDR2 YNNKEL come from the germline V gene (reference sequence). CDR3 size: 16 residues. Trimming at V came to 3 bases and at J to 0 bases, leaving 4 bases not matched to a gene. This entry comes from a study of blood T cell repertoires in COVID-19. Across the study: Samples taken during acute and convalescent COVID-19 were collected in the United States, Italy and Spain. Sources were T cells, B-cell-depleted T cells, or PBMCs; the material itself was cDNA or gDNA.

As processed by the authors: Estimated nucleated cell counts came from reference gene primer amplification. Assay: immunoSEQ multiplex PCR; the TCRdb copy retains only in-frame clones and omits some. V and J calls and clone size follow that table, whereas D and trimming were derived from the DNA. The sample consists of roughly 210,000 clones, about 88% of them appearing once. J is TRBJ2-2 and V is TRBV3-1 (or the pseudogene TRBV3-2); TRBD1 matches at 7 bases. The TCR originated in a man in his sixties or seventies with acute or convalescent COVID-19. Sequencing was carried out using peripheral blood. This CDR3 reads CASSQDRLTNTGELFF. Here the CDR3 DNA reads TGTGCCAGCAGCCAGGACAGGTTAACGAACACCGGGGAGCTGTTTTTT.